The rows below give T cell receptor beta chains drawn from one sample of a study of T-cell reconstitution after alpha-beta-depleted transplantation in children. Each CDR3 protein gets one entry after TCRdb re-called the PCR reads with MiXCR. The top ten clones hold less than 2.5% of a sample with roughly 300,000 distinct CDR3 sequences, around 10% of them seen once. The material was PBMCs from the stem cell graft donor, obtained from the stem cell graft. Receptors were obtained from a human donor who donated a stem cell graft to a child with acute lymphoblastic leukemia. CDR3s include the opening cysteine and the closing phenylalanine or tryptophan. D genes are given only for firm matches. For some rows the clone size is stated as once, few or many, or as a class when expanded; others skip it.

D gene	V gene	J gene	clone size	CDR3 DNA	CDR3 protein
NA	TRBV4-1	TRBJ2-2	many	TGCGCCAGCAGCCGAATGAACACCGGGGAGCTGTTTTTT	CASSRMNTGELFF
TRBD2	TRBV10-3	TRBJ2-3	many	TGTGCCATCAGTCCTATGGGCGGGAGTACAGATACGCAGTATTTT	CAISPMGGSTDTQYF
NA	TRBV20-1	TRBJ1-5	NA	TGCAGTGCCCAACGGGGTCCTAGCAATCAGCCCCAGCATTTT	CSAQRGPSNQPQHF
NA	TRBV9	TRBJ1-6	few	TGTGCCAGCAGCGTAGGGGGTGAAGGTTCACCCCTCCACTTT	CASSVGGEGSPLHF
TRBD1	TRBV5-1	TRBJ1-1	many	TGCGCCAGCAGCTTATCAGGGGGCACTGAAGCTTTCTTT	CASSLSGGTEAFF
TRBD2	TRBV7-9	TRBJ2-1	few	TGTGCCAGCAGCTACATAGCGGGCCTATACAATGAGCAGTTCTTC	CASSYIAGLYNEQFF
NA	TRBV29-1	TRBJ1-1	many	TGCAGCGTTGATGGGGGCACTGAAGCTTTCTTT	CSVDGGTEAFF
TRBD1	TRBV3-1	TRBJ2-7	NA	TGTGCCAGCAGCCGGCCCGGGACAGGGGTTACGCAGTACTTC	CASSRPGTGVTQYF
NA	TRBV7-2	TRBJ2-7	few	TGTGCCAGCAGCTTTCCCGCCTACGAGCAGTACTTC	CASSFPAYEQYF
NA	TRBV12-3/TRBV12-4	TRBJ2-7	many	TGTGCCAGCACCCCCGGGGGCCCCTACGAGCAGTACTTC	CASTPGGPYEQYF
TRBD1	TRBV7-9	TRBJ2-7	NA	TGTGCCAGCAGCCTCTCCCTGACAGGGAGCTCCTACGAGCAGTACTTC	CASSLSLTGSSYEQYF
NA	TRBV20-1	TRBJ1-6	NA	TGCAGTGCAAGAGGAAATAATTCACCCCTCCACTTT	CSARGNNSPLHF
NA	TRBV4-2	TRBJ2-7	few	TGTGCCAGCAGCCAAGAGCTTAGCTCCTACGAGCAGTACTTC	CASSQELSSYEQYF
TRBD2	TRBV6-1	TRBJ2-7	NA	TGTGCCAGCAGCCTAACTAGCGGGAGATCCCACGAGCAGTACTTC	CASSLTSGRSHEQYF
NA	TRBV20-1	TRBJ2-3	many	TGCAGTGCTAGAGATCTTAGAGATACGCAGTATTTT	CSARDLRDTQYF
NA	TRBV29-1	TRBJ2-3	NA	TGCAGCGTGAGGCACGGAGGGGGAGGCACAGATACGCAGTATTTT	CSVRHGGGGTDTQYF
TRBD2	TRBV5-1	TRBJ2-2	NA	TGCGCCAGCAGCTTGGAGGCTAGCGGGAGTGCTAAGCGCTACACCGGGGAGCTGTTTTTT	CASSLEASGSAKRYTGELFF
NA	TRBV7-2	TRBJ2-5	few	TGTGCCAGCAGCTTAGCTAGCGGAACGGGGGAGACCCAGTACTTC	CASSLASGTGETQYF
NA	TRBV12-3/TRBV12-4	TRBJ1-5	many	TGTGCCAGCAGTTGGCAGGGAGGAGGCAATCAGCCCCAGCATTTT	CASSWQGGGNQPQHF
TRBD1	TRBV20-1	TRBJ2-7	few	TGCAGTGTCTTCTTGACACCCGGGACAGGGCTTTACGAGCAGTACTTC	CSVFLTPGTGLYEQYF
NA	TRBV20-1	TRBJ1-5	NA	TGCAGTGCTAGAGATCCAGGACGTCCTTATAGCAATCAGCCCCAGCATTTT	CSARDPGRPYSNQPQHF
NA	TRBV12-3/TRBV12-4	TRBJ1-2	NA	TGTGCCAGCAGTTTTGGGGAAGGCAGGATGAACTATGGCTACACCTTC	CASSFGEGRMNYGYTF
NA	TRBV27	TRBJ1-1	NA	TGTGCCAGCAGTTTTGGGGGGTACGGGACTGAAGCTTTCTTT	CASSFGGYGTEAFF
NA	TRBV4-3	TRBJ2-3	NA	TGCGCCAGCAGCCAGGAATTACAGGGAATAGTGACAGATACGCAGTATTTT	CASSQELQGIVTDTQYF
TRBD2	TRBV7-2	TRBJ2-7	NA	TGTGCCAGCAGCTTCGCCCCCAGCACTAGCGCGCTCACCTACGAGCAGTACTTC	CASSFAPSTSALTYEQYF
TRBD1	TRBV4-1	TRBJ1-1	NA	TGCGCCAGCAGCCGCGAGGGACAGGGGGGAACTGAAGCTTTCTTT	CASSREGQGGTEAFF
TRBD1	TRBV20-1	TRBJ1-5	few	TGCAGTGCTAAGGGACAGGGAGGTCAGCCCCAGCATTTT	CSAKGQGGQPQHF
NA	TRBV18	TRBJ1-1	NA	TGTGCCAGCTCACCACGCCCGGACAGTGCGGGGAACACTGAAGCTTTCTTT	CASSPRPDSAGNTEAFF
NA	TRBV15	TRBJ2-5	NA	TGTGCCACCAGCAGAGATCGTAGCGGTCAAGAGACCCAGTACTTC	CATSRDRSGQETQYF
NA	TRBV5-1	TRBJ2-2	NA	TGCGCCAGCAGCCCCACAGGGATCCCCGGGGAGCTGTTTTTT	CASSPTGIPGELFF
NA	TRBV10-3	TRBJ2-5	few	TGTGCCATCAGTAAGACCCTGGGCAGGGAAGAGACCCAGTACTTC	CAISKTLGREETQYF